This T cell receptor beta chain was obtained from a study of cytomegalovirus exposure and HLA in healthy donors. Study-level results: For TCR beta chains, V- and J-gene trimming was later linked to a missense DCLRE1C variant. The HLA-A and HLA-B alleles of most subjects were reportedly predicted accurately from TCR beta sequences. Most CMV-associated TCR beta chains appeared HLA-restricted in a later analysis.

This clone appeared once. As yet, its antigen is unknown. Primers included in the PCR were 60 Vbeta and 13 Jbeta primers. The table came from immunoSEQ multiplex PCR; TCRdb's copy has only in-frame clones and leaves some out. The sample lists about 120,000 clones, 60% to 75% occurring once. The germline V gene has CDR1 SGHRS and CDR2 YFSETQ. The V and J ends lost 4 bases and 4 bases, in that order; junction bases with no gene match: 6. The CDR3 totals 16 residues. The rearrangement links TRBV5-1 to TRBJ2-7; 15 bases line up with TRBD2. This receptor was identified in a woman aged 40-49 years in good health and CMV-seropositive. Specimen: PBMCs. The CDR3 region is CASSVGLAGGVYEQYF. Written as DNA, the CDR3 is TGCGCCAGCAGCGTAGGACTAGCGGGAGGGGTATACGAGCAGTACTTC.